The rows below give T cell receptor beta chains drawn from one sample of a study of T cells expressing NK-cell markers. TCRdb reworked the 5' RACE reads into one entry per CDR3 protein, no DNA. The sample spans about 410,000 distinct CDR3 sequences; the ten largest clones claim around a tenth. Sequencing was carried out using blood T cells: a sorted CD56 or NKG2C T cell subset, CD4+ or CD8+ T cells, or bulk PBMC T cells (not recorded which). The receptors derive from a woman in her fifties or sixties in good health. Both conserved end residues are part of each CDR3.

j_gene | v_gene | CDR3aa
TRBJ2-1 | TRBV27 | CARARYNEQFF
TRBJ2-3 | TRBV18 | CASSPKARRGHHTDTQYF
TRBJ1-1 | TRBV5-1 | CASSPARGKGTEAFF
TRBJ2-5 | TRBV12-3/TRBV12-4 | CASSTSGRGYQETQYF
TRBJ2-3 | TRBV10-1 | CASSESIGTGAADTQYF
TRBJ2-1 | TRBV9 | CASSYYGLAEHEQFF
TRBJ2-1 | TRBV16 | CASSRTSGRHNEQFF
TRBJ2-3 | TRBV7-2 | CASSLGGSHTDTQYF
TRBJ2-7 | TRBV5-1 | CASSPLRQGSWEQYF
TRBJ1-5 | TRBV10-3 | CAISESRLNSNQPQHF
TRBJ2-3 | TRBV7-9 | CASSSPTGGTDTQYF
TRBJ2-2 | TRBV7-9 | CASTESNTGELFF
TRBJ2-2 | TRBV2 | CASSEGVGTGELFF
TRBJ1-5 | TRBV5-1 | CASSFAPVGVVGNQPQHF
TRBJ2-7 | TRBV3-1 | CASSRTGTSGYEQYF
TRBJ2-4 | TRBV6-6 | CASTPGTSGRVAKNIQYF
TRBJ2-6 | TRBV29-1 | CSVKEGNSGANVLTF
TRBJ2-4 | TRBV12-3/TRBV12-4 | CASSLSGGPRLNIQYF
TRBJ2-3 | TRBV12-3/TRBV12-4 | CASRPGESNTQYF
TRBJ2-1 | TRBV12-3/TRBV12-4 | CASSFLAEGRSEQFF
TRBJ2-4 | TRBV6-1 | CASSESRLLAKNIQYF
TRBJ2-1 | TRBV12-3/TRBV12-4 | CASSLFSSGSKNPLNEQFF
TRBJ1-2 | TRBV4-1 | CASSRETGTGSTGYTF
TRBJ1-5 | TRBV5-5 | CASSSSGGYGAQHF